The TCR beta chain described here comes from a study of Ad26.COV2.S vaccination and SARS-CoV-2 variants. The repertoire was sequenced with immunoSEQ multiplex PCR; TCRdb's copy has only in-frame clones and lacks some. Here the sample spans roughly 350,000 clones, around 89% being singletons. Specified treatment: some 20 received Ad26.COV2.S at low or high dose, single or two shots; five or six received placebo; per-sample allocation not given. Vaccine and placebo recipients were sampled on day 63 after the first injection. The specimen was peripheral blood, collected in a trial of Ad26.COV2.S vaccine versus placebo. This TCR was sampled from a person between 18 and 59 years old who received the Ad26.COV2.S COVID-19 vaccine or a placebo.

In DNA form, the CDR3 reads TGTGCCAGCAGTGCCATAGGACAGGGGAACACTGAAGCTTTCTTT. Translation: CASSAIGQGNTEAFF. The chain joins TRBV6-6 to TRBJ1-1; 8 bases are a match to TRBD1. V dropped 5 bases and J dropped 1; count of bases not matched to a gene: 6. The CDR3 has 15 amino acids. Germline V gene lookup returns CDR1 MNHNY and CDR2 SVGAGI (reference sequence).